The TCR beta chain described here comes from a study of cytomegalovirus exposure and HLA in healthy donors. Study conclusions and caveats: Using a false discovery rate of 0.05, a later analysis showed that approximately 17,000 TCR beta sequences were associated with HLA alleles.

V gave up 5 bases and J gave up 4 bases, with 11 bases separating them. CDR1 SNHLY and CDR2 FYNNEI come from the germline V gene. This CDR3 spans 13 amino acids. This clone came up a few times. What it binds is unknown. The primer mix had 60 Vbeta and 13 Jbeta primers. Sequencing used immunoSEQ multiplex PCR; TCRdb keeps in-frame clones, though not all of them. The sample holds about 150,000 clones; around 86% are singletons and the top ten take roughly 2.9%. The rearrangement joins TRBV2 to TRBJ1-2; D possibly corresponds to TRBD1 (5 bases). Sample: PBMCs. This TCR was recovered from a woman in her thirties in good health and CMV-seronegative. This chain's CDR3 is CASSNSRAYGYTF. The CDR3, as DNA: TGTGCCAGCAGTAACTCCAGGGCCTATGGCTACACCTTC.